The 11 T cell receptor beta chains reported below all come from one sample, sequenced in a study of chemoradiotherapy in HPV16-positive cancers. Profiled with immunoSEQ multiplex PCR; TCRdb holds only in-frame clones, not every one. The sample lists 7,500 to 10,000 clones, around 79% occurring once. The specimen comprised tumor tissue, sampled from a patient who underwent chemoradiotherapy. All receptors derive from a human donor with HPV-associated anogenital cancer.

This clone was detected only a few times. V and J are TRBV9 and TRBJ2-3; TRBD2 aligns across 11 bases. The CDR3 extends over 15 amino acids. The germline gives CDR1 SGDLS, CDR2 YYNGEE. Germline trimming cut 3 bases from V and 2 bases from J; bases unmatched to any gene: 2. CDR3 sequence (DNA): TGTGCCAGCAGCGCGGGACTAGCGGCCACAGATACGCAGTATTTT. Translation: CASSAGLAATDTQYF.

The CDR3 here is CSAWTSGGNEQFF. The CDR3 DNA reads as TGCAGCGCCTGGACTAGCGGGGGAAATGAGCAGTTCTTC. V and J are TRBV29-1 and TRBJ2-1, with 13 positions matching TRBD2. Germline V gene sequence: CDR1 SQVTM, CDR2 ANQGSEA. The J segment lost 7 bases and the V segment lost 7 bases, leaving 4 bases of the junction unmatched. This CDR3 comprises 13 residues.

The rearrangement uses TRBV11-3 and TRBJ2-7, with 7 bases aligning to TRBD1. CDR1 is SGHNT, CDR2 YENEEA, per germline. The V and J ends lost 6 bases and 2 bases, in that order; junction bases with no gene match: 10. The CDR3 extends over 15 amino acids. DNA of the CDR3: TGTGCCAGCAGGCAAGTCCGGGACAGCCCCTACGAGCAGTACTTC. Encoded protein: CASRQVRDSPYEQYF.

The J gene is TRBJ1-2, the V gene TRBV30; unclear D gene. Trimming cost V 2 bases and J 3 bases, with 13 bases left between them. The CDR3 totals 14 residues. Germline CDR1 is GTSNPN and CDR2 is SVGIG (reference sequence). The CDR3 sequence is CAWSMAGRYYGYTF. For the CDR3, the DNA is TGTGCCTGGAGTATGGCAGGACGCTACTATGGCTACACCTTC.

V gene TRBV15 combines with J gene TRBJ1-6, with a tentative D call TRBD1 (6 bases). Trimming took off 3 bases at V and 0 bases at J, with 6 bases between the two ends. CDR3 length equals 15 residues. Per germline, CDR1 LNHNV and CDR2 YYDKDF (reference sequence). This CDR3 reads CATSRDSSYNSPLHF. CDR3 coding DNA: TGTGCCACCAGCAGGGACAGCTCCTATAATTCACCCCTCCACTTT.

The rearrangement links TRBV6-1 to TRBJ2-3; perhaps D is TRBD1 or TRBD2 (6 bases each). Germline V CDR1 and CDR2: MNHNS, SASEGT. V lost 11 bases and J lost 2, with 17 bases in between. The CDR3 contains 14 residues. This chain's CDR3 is CALHGGSYTDTQYF. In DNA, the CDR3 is TGTGCCTTACACGGGGGCTCGTACACAGATACGCAGTATTTT.

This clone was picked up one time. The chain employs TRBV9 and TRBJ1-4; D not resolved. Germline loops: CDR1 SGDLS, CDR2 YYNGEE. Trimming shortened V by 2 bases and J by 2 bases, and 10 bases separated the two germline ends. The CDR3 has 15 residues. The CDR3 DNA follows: TGTGCCAGCAGCGTTTTCGGGAGGACTAATGAAAAACTGTTTTTT. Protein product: CASSVFGRTNEKLFF.

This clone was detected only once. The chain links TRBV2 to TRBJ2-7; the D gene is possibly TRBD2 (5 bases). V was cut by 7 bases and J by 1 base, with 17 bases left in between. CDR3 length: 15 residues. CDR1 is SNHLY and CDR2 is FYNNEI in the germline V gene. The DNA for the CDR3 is TGTGCCAGCAAACCGGGCCCGGGAAGGTCCTACGAGCAGTACTTC. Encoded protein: CASKPGPGRSYEQYF.

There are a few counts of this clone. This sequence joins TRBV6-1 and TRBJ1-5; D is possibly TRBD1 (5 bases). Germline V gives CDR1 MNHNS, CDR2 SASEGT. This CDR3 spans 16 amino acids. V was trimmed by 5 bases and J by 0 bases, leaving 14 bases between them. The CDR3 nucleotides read TGTGCCAGCAGTAAAGGGGCAGGTTATAGCAATCAGCCCCAGCATTTT. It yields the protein CASSKGAGYSNQPQHF.

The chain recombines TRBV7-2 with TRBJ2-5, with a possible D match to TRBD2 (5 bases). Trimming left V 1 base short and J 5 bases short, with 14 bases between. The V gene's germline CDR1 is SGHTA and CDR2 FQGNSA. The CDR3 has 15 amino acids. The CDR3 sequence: CASSLGSEGAETQYF. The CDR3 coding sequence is TGTGCCAGCAGCTTAGGGAGCGAGGGCGCGGAGACCCAGTACTTC.

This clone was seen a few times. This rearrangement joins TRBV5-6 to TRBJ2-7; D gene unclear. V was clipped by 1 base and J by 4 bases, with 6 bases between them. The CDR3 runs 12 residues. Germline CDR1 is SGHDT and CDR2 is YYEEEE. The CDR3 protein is CASSLSRYEQYF. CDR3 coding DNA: TGTGCCAGCAGCTTGTCGAGGTACGAGCAGTACTTC.